The present T cell receptor (beta chain) was sequenced within a study of blood T cell repertoires in COVID-19. Study details: The study drew acute and convalescent COVID-19 samples from the United States, Italy and Spain.

Assay used: immunoSEQ multiplex PCR; TCRdb lists only in-frame clones, some missing. The sample contains about 250,000 clones, roughly 85% of which appear only once. The germline V gene encodes CDR1 SGHAT and CDR2 FQNNGV. The CDR3 contains 12 residues. V lost 2 bases, J lost 6 bases, and 7 bases lay in between. The chain has TRBV11-2 and TRBJ2-5; D ambiguous. The TCR sequence derives from a woman aged 45-65 years with acute COVID-19. Material for sequencing was PBMCs or T cells enriched from blood (not recorded which). The CDR3: CASSLRGKTQYF. The CDR3 DNA is TGTGCCAGCAGCTTACGAGGAAAGACCCAGTACTTC.